Listed below are T cell receptor beta chains from one sample, sequenced in a study of CD8 T cells in Susac syndrome. TCRdb called the immunoSEQ multiplex PCR reads again in MiXCR, with one record for every CDR3 protein. Among some 120,000 distinct CDR3 sequences listed, just under 95% were seen once. Sequencing input: CD4+ T cells from PBMCs. The receptors originated from a human donor in good health. The CDR3 runs from the conserved cysteine through the conserved F or W. A D gene is named only where the DNA matches it firmly. Clone sizes are given selectively: once, few, many, or a class where the clone is expanded.

v_gene	d_gene	abundance	j_gene	CDR3nt	CDR3aa
TRBV29-1	TRBD2	.	TRBJ2-3	TGCAGCGTAGCCATACGGGAGGGTTTCTTCACAGATACGCAGTATTTT	CSVAIREGFFTDTQYF
TRBV18	.	.	TRBJ1-6	TGTGCCAGCTCACCCTCGGCAGGGAGGAATTCACCCCTCCACTTT	CASSPSAGRNSPLHF
TRBV18	TRBD1	.	TRBJ2-1	TGTGCCAGCTCACCGGGACAGGGCAATGAGCAGTTCTTC	CASSPGQGNEQFF
TRBV5-1	.	.	TRBJ2-2	TGCGCCAGCAGCAAGGACCTGAACACCGGGGAGCTGTTTTTT	CASSKDLNTGELFF
TRBV28	TRBD2	.	TRBJ2-3	TGTGCCAGCAGTTTGGGAACCCGGGGACTAGCGGGAGTTACAGATACGCAGTATTTT	CASSLGTRGLAGVTDTQYF
TRBV2	.	.	TRBJ2-1	TGTGCCAGCAGTGGACGGACAGGCGCTGGAGGGAGGGTCTACAATGAGCAGTTCTTC	CASSGRTGAGGRVYNEQFF
TRBV19	.	.	TRBJ1-1	TGTGCCAGTAGTATCTGGCAGGTGGGGGAAGTTTTCTTT	CASSIWQVGEVFF
TRBV19	TRBD2	.	TRBJ2-1	TGTGCCAGTACTGGGGACTATGTCAATGAGCAGTTCTTC	CASTGDYVNEQFF
TRBV7-2	TRBD2	few	TRBJ2-7	TGTGCCAGCAGCGAAGCTAGCGGGAGTAGCTCCTACGAGCAGTACTTC	CASSEASGSSSYEQYF
TRBV18	TRBD1	.	TRBJ1-5	TGTGCCAGCTCACCGACAGGGGTTCGAAATCAGCCCCAGCATTTT	CASSPTGVRNQPQHF
TRBV30	.	once	TRBJ1-5	TGTGCCTGGAGACCGGGGGGAAGCAATCAGCCCCAGCATTTT	CAWRPGGSNQPQHF
TRBV7-8	TRBD1	.	TRBJ2-3	TGTGCCAGCAGCTCCTACTTGACAGGGGCAGATACGCAGTATTTT	CASSSYLTGADTQYF
TRBV7-2	TRBD2	.	TRBJ2-1	TGTGCCAGCAGCCGGACTAGCGGGGGATACAATGAGCAGTTCTTC	CASSRTSGGYNEQFF
TRBV5-1	TRBD2	.	TRBJ2-5	TGCGCCAGCAGCTCCGGAACCCTAGCGGGACGTATGGAGACCCAGTACTTC	CASSSGTLAGRMETQYF
TRBV4-1	TRBD2	.	TRBJ2-1	TGCGCCAGCAGCCAAGAGCAAAGACTAGCGGGGCCAGCCCGGCAGTTCTTC	CASSQEQRLAGPARQFF
TRBV29-1	.	.	TRBJ1-3	TGCAACGCCGGCGGGGCGTCTCCTTTTGGAAACACCATATATTTT	CNAGGASPFGNTIYF
TRBV2	.	.	TRBJ1-5	TGTGCCAGCAAGGGCCAGAGAGGATTTGAGCCCCAGCATTTT	CASKGQRGFEPQHF
TRBV12-3/TRBV12-4	.	.	TRBJ2-1	TGTGCCAGCACCGGTAGGGCGGGAAGTTCCTACAATGAGCAGTTCTTC	CASTGRAGSSYNEQFF
TRBV7-2	.	once	TRBJ2-1	TGTGCCAGCAGCCCGGCTATCCGGAGGTGGAATGAGCAGTTCTTC	CASSPAIRRWNEQFF
TRBV7-2	TRBD1	once	TRBJ2-3	TGTGCCAGCAGCTCCGGGACAGGGCGGACAGATACGCAGTATTTT	CASSSGTGRTDTQYF
TRBV29-1	TRBD2	.	TRBJ2-1	TGCAGCGTTGCCGCAGCGGGAGGGCCCTACAATGAGCAGTTCTTC	CSVAAAGGPYNEQFF
TRBV20-1	TRBD1	.	TRBJ2-3	TGCAGTGTTGGCAGGGGGATCGTCACAGATACGCAGTATTTT	CSVGRGIVTDTQYF
TRBV20-1	.	.	TRBJ1-2	TGCAGTGCTAGAGACCGGACCGGGGCCAACTATGGCTACACCTTC	CSARDRTGANYGYTF
TRBV7-9	.	once	TRBJ2-5	TGTGCCAGCAGCCCGGGGGAAACCCTCCAAGAGACCCAGTACTTC	CASSPGETLQETQYF
TRBV19	.	.	TRBJ2-1	TGTGCCAGTAGTATAGTCTCTTACCGGAATGAGCAGTTCTTC	CASSIVSYRNEQFF
TRBV15	TRBD1	once	TRBJ2-5	TGTGCCACCAGCAGAGATCTGACAGGGGTACCAGAGACCCAGTACTTC	CATSRDLTGVPETQYF
TRBV15	.	.	TRBJ2-3	TGTGCCACCAGCAGAGTTGGACTCTACACAGATACGCAGTATTTT	CATSRVGLYTDTQYF
TRBV6-5	.	once	TRBJ2-7	TGTGCCAGCAGTTACGGTCATAGCGGCTACGAGCAGTACTTC	CASSYGHSGYEQYF
TRBV20-1	.	once	TRBJ1-5	TGCAGTGCCCTGCGGACAGAGAGAAATCAGCCCCAGCATTTT	CSALRTERNQPQHF
TRBV12-5	.	once	TRBJ2-3	TGTGCTAGTGTTTTGAAGATCCGTTCTGGCACAGATACGCAGTATTTT	CASVLKIRSGTDTQYF
TRBV27	.	.	TRBJ2-6	TGTGCCAGCAGTTCCAGGTTGGAGGGAGCTGGGGCCAACGTCCTGACTTTC	CASSSRLEGAGANVLTF
TRBV3-1	.	.	TRBJ1-5	TGTGCCACCGCGTCAGGGCCGAATCAGCCCCAGCATTTT	CATASGPNQPQHF
TRBV2	.	.	TRBJ1-4	TGTGCCAGCAGTGAAGCTGCGACTGGGGAAAAACTGTTTTTT	CASSEAATGEKLFF
TRBV24-1	TRBD1	.	TRBJ2-2	TGTGCCACCAGTACTGCTCAGGGGGCGCGGACCGGGGAGCTGTTTTTT	CATSTAQGARTGELFF
TRBV7-9	TRBD2	.	TRBJ2-5	TGTGCCAGCAGCCCTTCGACTAGCGGGAGTGAGACCCAGTACTTC	CASSPSTSGSETQYF
TRBV4-3	.	few	TRBJ2-1	TGCGCCAGCAGCTTACGTCTAGCAAGCTCCTACAATGAGCAGTTCTTC	CASSLRLASSYNEQFF
TRBV7-6	TRBD1	.	TRBJ2-3	TGTGCCAGCTCTAGGGGACAGGGTTGGGATACGCAGTATTTT	CASSRGQGWDTQYF
TRBV15	TRBD1	.	TRBJ2-7	TGTGCCACCAGAGGACAGGGGCCGAGCTCCTACGAGCAGTACTTC	CATRGQGPSSYEQYF
TRBV27	.	.	TRBJ1-5	TGTGCCAGCAGTTTAAGAGGCGGGGATAGCAATCAGCCCCAGCATTTT	CASSLRGGDSNQPQHF
TRBV11-2	TRBD2	.	TRBJ2-7	TGTGCCAGCAGCTTAGTGGGCGGGGGGCGCTCCTACGAGCAGTACTTC	CASSLVGGGRSYEQYF
TRBV5-1	.	.	TRBJ1-5	TGCGCCAGCAGCTTGTCGGGACCTTCGGTGTATGAGCCCCAGCATTTT	CASSLSGPSVYEPQHF
TRBV15	TRBD1	once	TRBJ2-5	TGTGCCACCAGCAGAACAGGGGAAAAGGAAGAGACCCAGTACTTC	CATSRTGEKEETQYF
TRBV18	.	.	TRBJ1-2	TGTGCCAGCTCACCCACAACTCGGCAAACTAACTATGGCTACACCTTC	CASSPTTRQTNYGYTF
TRBV4-2	TRBD1	.	TRBJ2-3	TGTGCCAGCAGCCGAGACGGGACAGGGAGCACAGATACGCAGTATTTT	CASSRDGTGSTDTQYF
TRBV4-2	.	.	TRBJ2-6	TGTGCCAGCAGCCAAGATAGGTTGTCTGGGGCCAACGTCCTGACTTTC	CASSQDRLSGANVLTF
TRBV12-3/TRBV12-4	.	.	TRBJ1-1	TGTGCCAGCAGTTCGCCTGGCGGAGCTTTCTTT	CASSSPGGAFF
TRBV12-3/TRBV12-4	.	.	TRBJ1-3	TGTGCCAGCTTCTTTCTCTCTGGAAACACCATATATTTT	CASFFLSGNTIYF
TRBV27	.	.	TRBJ2-2	TGTGCCAGCAGTTTCCTGACAGGGGAGCTGTTTTTT	CASSFLTGELFF
TRBV20-1	TRBD2	.	TRBJ2-1	TGCAGTGCCAGTAGACTAGCGGGCCTCAATGAGCAGTTCTTC	CSASRLAGLNEQFF
TRBV7-2	.	.	TRBJ2-6	TGTGCCAGCAGCCCTGGGGCCAACGTCCTGACTTTC	CASSPGANVLTF
TRBV7-2	.	.	TRBJ1-4	TGTGCCAGCAGCTTTAATGAAAAACTGTTTTTT	CASSFNEKLFF
TRBV29-1	TRBD2	.	TRBJ2-7	TGCAGCGTTCGGAAACTAGCGGACTACGAGCAGTACTTC	CSVRKLADYEQYF
TRBV6-5	TRBD2	once	TRBJ2-3	TGTGCCAGCCGCAGGGCGGGAGGAGGAGATACGCAGTATTTT	CASRRAGGGDTQYF
TRBV20-1	.	.	TRBJ2-1	TGCAGTGCTAGGGGCTCGGCCTCGGGATCCTACAATGAGCAGTTCTTC	CSARGSASGSYNEQFF
TRBV7-2	TRBD2	once	TRBJ2-1	TGTGCCAGCAGTCGTTTAGGGAGGGCAGGGTCAGGGAATGAGCAGTTCTTC	CASSRLGRAGSGNEQFF
TRBV4-1	TRBD2	.	TRBJ2-1	TGCGCCAGCAGGCCGGGACTAGCGGGCAGAAATGAGCAGTTCTTC	CASRPGLAGRNEQFF
TRBV5-1	TRBD1	.	TRBJ2-7	TGCGCCAGCAGCTTGGTACAGGGGGTTGGGTCCTACGAGCAGTACTTC	CASSLVQGVGSYEQYF